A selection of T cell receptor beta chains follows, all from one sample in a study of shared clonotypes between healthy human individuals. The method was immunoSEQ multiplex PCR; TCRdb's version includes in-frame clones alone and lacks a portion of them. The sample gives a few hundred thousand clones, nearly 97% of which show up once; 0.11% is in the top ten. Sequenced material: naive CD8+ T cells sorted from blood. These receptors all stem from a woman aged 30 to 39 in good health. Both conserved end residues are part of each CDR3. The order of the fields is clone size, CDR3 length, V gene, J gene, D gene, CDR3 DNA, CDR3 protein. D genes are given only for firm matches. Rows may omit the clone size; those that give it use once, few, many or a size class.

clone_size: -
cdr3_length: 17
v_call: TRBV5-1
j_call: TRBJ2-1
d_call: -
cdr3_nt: TGCGCCAGCAGCTTCTCGATGGCGCACGGAGCCCTCAATGAGCAGTTCTTC
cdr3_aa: CASSFSMAHGALNEQFF

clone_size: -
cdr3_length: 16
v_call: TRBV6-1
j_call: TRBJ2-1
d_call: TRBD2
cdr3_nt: TGTGCCAGCAGTGAAGGTACTAGCGGACTATACAATGAGCAGTTCTTC
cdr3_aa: CASSEGTSGLYNEQFF

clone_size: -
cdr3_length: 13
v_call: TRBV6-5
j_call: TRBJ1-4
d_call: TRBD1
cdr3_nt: TGTGCCAGCAGTTACTCGATTGGGACAGTCCTGTTTTTT
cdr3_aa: CASSYSIGTVLFF

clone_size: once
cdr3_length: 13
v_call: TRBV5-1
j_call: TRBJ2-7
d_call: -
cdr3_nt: TGCGCCAGCAGCCACGGACAAGGACGAGAGCAGTACTTC
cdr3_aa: CASSHGQGREQYF

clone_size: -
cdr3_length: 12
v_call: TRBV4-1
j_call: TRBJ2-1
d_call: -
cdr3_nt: TGCGCCAGCAGCCAACGGGAGAATGAGCAGTTCTTC
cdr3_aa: CASSQRENEQFF

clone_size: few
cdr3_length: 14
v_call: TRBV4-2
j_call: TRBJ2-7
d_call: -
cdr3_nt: TGTGCCAGCAGCCAAGAGAAGTGGGGGGACGAGCAGTACTTC
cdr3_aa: CASSQEKWGDEQYF

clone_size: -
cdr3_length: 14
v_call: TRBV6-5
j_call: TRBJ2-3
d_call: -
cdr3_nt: TGTGCCAGCAGTTCACCGGACTACACAGATACGCAGTATTTT
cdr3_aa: CASSSPDYTDTQYF

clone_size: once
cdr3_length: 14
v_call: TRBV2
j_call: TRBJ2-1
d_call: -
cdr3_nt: TGTGCCAGCAGCTTAGAGCAGGGATACAATGAGCAGTTCTTC
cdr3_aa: CASSLEQGYNEQFF

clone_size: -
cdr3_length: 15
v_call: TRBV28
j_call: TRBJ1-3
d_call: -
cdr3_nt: TGTGCCAGCAGTTTATACCGGGGTTCTGGAAACACCATATATTTT
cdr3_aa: CASSLYRGSGNTIYF

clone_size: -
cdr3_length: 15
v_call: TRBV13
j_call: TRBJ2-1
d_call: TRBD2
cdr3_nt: TGTGCCAGCAGCTTAACAGCGGGAGTCTACAATGAGCAGTTCTTC
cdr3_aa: CASSLTAGVYNEQFF

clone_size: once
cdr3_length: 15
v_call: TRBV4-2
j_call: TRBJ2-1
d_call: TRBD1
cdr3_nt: TGTGCCAGCAGCGCCCGGGACAGGGGATATGATGAGCAGTTCTTC
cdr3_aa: CASSARDRGYDEQFF

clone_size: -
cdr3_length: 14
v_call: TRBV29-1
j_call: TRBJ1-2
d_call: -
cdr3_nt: TGCAGCGTTGAACCGACAGATGCTAGCTTCGGCTACACCTTC
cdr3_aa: CSVEPTDASFGYTF

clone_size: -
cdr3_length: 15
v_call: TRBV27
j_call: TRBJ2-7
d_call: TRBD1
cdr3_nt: TGTGCCAGTTCCTGGACCGGGACAGGGATCTACGAGCAGTACTTC
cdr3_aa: CASSWTGTGIYEQYF

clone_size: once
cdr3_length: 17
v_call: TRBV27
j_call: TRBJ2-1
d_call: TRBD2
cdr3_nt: TGTGCCAGCAGTTTATTGCTCGCTAGCGGGGGACCCAATGAGCAGTTCTTC
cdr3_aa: CASSLLLASGGPNEQFF

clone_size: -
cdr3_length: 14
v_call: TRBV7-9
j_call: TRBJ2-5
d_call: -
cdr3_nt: TGTGCCAGCAGCGCCCCCCAGGGGGGGGAGACCCAGTACTTC
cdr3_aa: CASSAPQGGETQYF

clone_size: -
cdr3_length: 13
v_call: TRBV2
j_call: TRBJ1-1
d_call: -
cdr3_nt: TGTGCCAGCAGTGAGACCCCAATGGGTGAAGCTTTCTTT
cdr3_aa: CASSETPMGEAFF

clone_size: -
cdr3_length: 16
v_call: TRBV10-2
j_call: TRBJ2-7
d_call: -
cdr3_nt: TGCGCCAGCAGTGAGACAGGACTAAAAATCTCCTACGAGCAGTACTTC
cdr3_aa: CASSETGLKISYEQYF

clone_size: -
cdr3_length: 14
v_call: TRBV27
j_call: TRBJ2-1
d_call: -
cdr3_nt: TGTGCCAGCAGTTTGGCTAAACCACACAATGAGCAGTTCTTC
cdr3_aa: CASSLAKPHNEQFF

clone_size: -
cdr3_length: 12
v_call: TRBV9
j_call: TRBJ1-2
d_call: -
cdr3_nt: TGTGCCAGCAGCGTAGGAATGGAGGCCTACACCTTC
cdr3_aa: CASSVGMEAYTF

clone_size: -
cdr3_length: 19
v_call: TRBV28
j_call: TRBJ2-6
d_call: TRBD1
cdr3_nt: TGTGCCAGCAGCTCTACAGGGGGGAGCTACTACTCTGGGGCCAACGTCCTGACTTTC
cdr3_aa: CASSSTGGSYYSGANVLTF

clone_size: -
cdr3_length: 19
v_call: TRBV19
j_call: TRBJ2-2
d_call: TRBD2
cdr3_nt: TGTGCCAGTAAAGGGACTAGCGGGACCGATAAGAGGGTAGCTGGGGAGCTGTTTTTT
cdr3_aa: CASKGTSGTDKRVAGELFF

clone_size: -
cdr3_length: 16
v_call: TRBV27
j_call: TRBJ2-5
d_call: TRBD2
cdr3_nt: TGTGCCAGCAGTCATGGACTAGCGGGATGGAGGGAGACCCAGTACTTC
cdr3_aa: CASSHGLAGWRETQYF

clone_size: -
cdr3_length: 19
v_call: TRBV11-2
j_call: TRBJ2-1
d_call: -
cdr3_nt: TGTGCCAGCAGCTTGCGGGATCTAACCCCAAACCGGGACAGATATGAGCAGTTCTTC
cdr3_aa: CASSLRDLTPNRDRYEQFF

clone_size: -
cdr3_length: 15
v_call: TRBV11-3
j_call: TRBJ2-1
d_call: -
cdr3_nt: TGTGCCAGCAGCCCTGGGGGGACGGACTACAATGAGCAGTTCTTC
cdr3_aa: CASSPGGTDYNEQFF

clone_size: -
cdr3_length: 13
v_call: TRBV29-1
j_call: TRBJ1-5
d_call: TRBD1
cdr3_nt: TGCAGCGTAGGGGACAGCCTCAATCAGCCCCAGCATTTT
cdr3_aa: CSVGDSLNQPQHF

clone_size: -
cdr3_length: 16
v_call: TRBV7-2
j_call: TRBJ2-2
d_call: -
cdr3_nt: TGTGCCAGCAGCTCTGCGGGCGGGACCTACACCGGGGAGCTGTTTTTT
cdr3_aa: CASSSAGGTYTGELFF

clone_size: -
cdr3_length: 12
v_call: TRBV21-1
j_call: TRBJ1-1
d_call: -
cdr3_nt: TGTGCCAGCAGCCGGAAGTTGGGCGAAGCTTTCTTT
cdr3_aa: CASSRKLGEAFF

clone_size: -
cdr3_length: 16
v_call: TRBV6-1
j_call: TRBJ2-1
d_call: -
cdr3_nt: TGTGCCAGCAGTGAAGGGTACTTTCGGGCCAACAATGAGCAGTTCTTC
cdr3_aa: CASSEGYFRANNEQFF

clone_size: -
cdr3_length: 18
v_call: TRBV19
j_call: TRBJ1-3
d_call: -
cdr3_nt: TGTGCCAGTAAGAGGGATCTTCGGGACAAAACCTCTGGAAACACCATATATTTT
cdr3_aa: CASKRDLRDKTSGNTIYF

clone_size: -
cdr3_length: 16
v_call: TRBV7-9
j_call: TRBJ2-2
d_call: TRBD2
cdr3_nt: TGTGCCAGCAGCCCCGGACTAGCGGAGAACACCGGGGAGCTGTTTTTT
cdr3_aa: CASSPGLAENTGELFF

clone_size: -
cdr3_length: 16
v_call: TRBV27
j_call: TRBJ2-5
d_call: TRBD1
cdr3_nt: TGTGCCAGCAGCTCGCCCTCGGGACAGGGGGATAGGACCCAGTACTTC
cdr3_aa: CASSSPSGQGDRTQYF

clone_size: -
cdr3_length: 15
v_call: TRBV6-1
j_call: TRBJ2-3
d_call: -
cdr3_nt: TGTGCCAGCACACAACGGGAGTCGAACACAGATACGCAGTATTTT
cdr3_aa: CASTQRESNTDTQYF

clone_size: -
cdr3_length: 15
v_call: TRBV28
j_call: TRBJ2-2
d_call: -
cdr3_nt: TGTGCCAGCAGTTCTAACGGCGGTCACACCGGGGAGCTGTTTTTT
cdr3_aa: CASSSNGGHTGELFF

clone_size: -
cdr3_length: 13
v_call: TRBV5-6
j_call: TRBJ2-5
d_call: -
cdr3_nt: TGTGCCAGCAGCTTGGGAGGGTGGGAGACCCAGTACTTC
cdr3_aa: CASSLGGWETQYF

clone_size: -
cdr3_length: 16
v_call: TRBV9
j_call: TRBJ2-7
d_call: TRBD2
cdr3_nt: TGTGCCAGCAGCGCGGTATCGACTAGCGGGAGTTACGAGCAGTACTTC
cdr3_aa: CASSAVSTSGSYEQYF